Presented here are 3 T cell receptor beta chains from one specimen sequenced in a study of PD-1 blockade in classical Hodgkin lymphoma. TCRdb's table, derived via immunoSEQ multiplex PCR, lists solely in-frame clones and lacks some. Of roughly 45,000 clones in the sample, roughly 78% are singletons; the top ten hold approximately 2.9%. There was relapse after autologous stem cell transplantation in every patient, and there was variation in brentuximab vedotin exposure. The source material was peripheral blood mononuclear cells (PBMCs), sampled before the second cycle of nivolumab. The receptors come from a human donor with classical Hodgkin lymphoma.

V is TRBV19 and J is TRBJ1-1; 7 bases align to TRBD1. In germline, CDR1 is LNHDA, CDR2 SQIVND (reference sequence). This CDR3 region has 15 residues. With V trimmed by 3 bases and J by 0 bases, 4 bases remained unmatched. The CDR3: CASSMGQNMNTEAFF. CDR3 bases: TGTGCCAGTAGTATGGGACAGAACATGAACACTGAAGCTTTCTTT.

This chain uses TRBV6-5 with TRBJ2-7; no reliable D call. V lost 5 bases to trimming and J lost 7 bases, with 9 bases between them. This CDR3 has 11 amino acids. Germline lookup yields CDR1 MNHEY and CDR2 SVGAGI. The CDR3 sequence is CASSHPPEQYF. In nucleotides, the CDR3 is TGTGCCAGCAGTCACCCCCCTGAGCAGTACTTC.

Note on this clone: A junction boundary mismatches the germline segment, possibly from a read error. This chain uses TRBV30 with TRBJ2-7; 8 positions agree with TRBD1. The CDR3 contains 15 residues. Germline-derived CDR1 and CDR2 are GTSNPN and SVGIG (reference sequence). As DNA, the CDR3 is TGTGCCTGGGGTCTAGGGGCAGGGGGCTCCGACGAGCAGTACTTC. Translated, it gives CAWGLGAGGSDEQYF. The full variable domain, rest sourced from reference TRBV30 and TRBJ2-7, is SQTIHQWPATLVQPVGSPLSLECTVEGTSNPNLYWYRQAAGRGLQLLFYSVGIGQISSEVPQNLSASRPQDRQFILSSKKLLLSDSGFYLCAWGLGAGGSDEQYFGPGTRLTVT.